Each of the 12 T cell receptor beta chains below was sequenced from the same sample in a study of identical twins (dated by TCRdb to the mid-2010s). The receptor library was made with 5' RACE. TCRdb records Illumina HiSeq 2000 as the sequencer. In-frame beta chains were kept once TCRdb had trimmed the public reads at Q25 with fastp and called clones with MiXCR. Each entry merges the rows of one CDR3 protein and shows their most common DNA and genes. The sample profile shows approximately 500,000 distinct CDR3 sequences; roughly 15% of them were found once. Around 0.4% of the sample is taken by the ten largest. The sample also formed part of further work on yellow fever vaccine responses in identical twins.

Sequences were obtained from CD4+ T cells sorted from blood. These receptors were obtained from a young woman in good health.

This clonotype was picked up a small number of times. This sequence joins TRBV28 and TRBJ1-4; D possibly corresponds to TRBD1 (6 bases). The V end was cut by 4 bases, the J end by 8 bases, with 14 bases between. Germline assignment: CDR1 MDHEN and CDR2 SYDVKM. The CDR3 has 14 amino acids. The CDR3 region is CASSYARGSEKLFF. CDR3 DNA: TGTGCCAGCAGTTATGCCAGGGGCAGCGAAAAACTGTTTTTT.

This clonotype has a handful of counts. The chain is built from TRBV3-1 and TRBJ1-1; D may be TRBD1 (5 bases). Germline V gene data show CDR1 as LGHDT and CDR2 as YNNKEL (reference sequence). The V end lost 3 bases, the J end lost 4 bases, and 9 bases lay between the germline ends. CDR3 length: 13 residues. The CDR3, as DNA: TGTGCCAGCAGCCACGGGGGGGGCACTGAAGCTTTCTTT. It specifies CASSHGGGTEAFF. The full variable domain, in which reference TRBV3-1 and TRBJ1-1 provide the parts outside the CDR3, is DTAVSQTPKYLVTQMGNDKSIKCEQNLGHDTMYWYKQDSKKFLKIMFSYNNKELIINETVPNRFSPKSPDKAHLNLHINSLELGDSAVYFCASSHGGGTEAFFGQGTRLTVV.

This clonotype was detected many times. V usage is TRBV4-2 and J usage is TRBJ2-3; a possible D gene is TRBD1 (6 bases). V lost 0 bases, J lost 1 base, and 11 bases lay in between. This CDR3 comprises 16 residues. Germline V gene data show CDR1 as LGHNA and CDR2 as YNFKEQ. CDR3 in amino acids: CASSQEGRGGTDTQYF. CDR3 DNA: TGTGCCAGCAGCCAAGAGGGCAGGGGCGGCACAGATACGCAGTATTTT.

This clonotype was seen only a few times. The chain combines TRBV12-3 or TRBV12-4 with TRBJ2-3; 8 bases line up with TRBD1. This CDR3 has 16 residues. The trim removed 3 bases at V and 1 base at J, leaving 6 bases unmatched. CDR3 region: CASSFTPGQGTDTQYF. In nucleotides, the CDR3 is TGTGCCAGCAGTTTTACCCCGGGACAGGGCACAGATACGCAGTATTTT.

The chain uses TRBV3-1 and TRBJ2-1; 13 bases line up with TRBD2. Germline V gives CDR1 LGHDT, CDR2 YNNKEL (reference sequence). The CDR3 loop spans 18 amino acids. Trimming cost V 5 bases and J 8 bases; bases outside gene matches: 15. The CDR3 DNA sequence: TGTGCCAGCAGCAATCGATTCCTACTAGCGGGAGGGCCACATGAGCAGTTCTTC. This translates into CASSNRFLLAGGPHEQFF.

V and J are TRBV29-1 and TRBJ2-1, with D possibly being TRBD2 (5 bases). With 3 bases removed from V and 0 bases from J, the gap between germline ends came to 12 bases. Germline V gene data show CDR1 as SQVTM and CDR2 as ANQGSEA. This CDR3 region has 15 residues. The CDR3 reads CSVDDWGASYNEQFF. The CDR3 region has the DNA TGCAGCGTTGATGACTGGGGAGCCTCCTACAATGAGCAGTTCTTC.

This clonotype has just a few counts. The chain combines TRBV24-1 with TRBJ1-2; weak D call: TRBD1 (5 bases). Germline V CDR1 and CDR2: KGHDR, SFDVKD. V lost 8 bases to trimming and J lost 8 bases, with 11 bases between them. The CDR3 consists of 11 residues. CDR3 sequence reads: CATKGPGGYTF. Here the CDR3 DNA reads TGTGCCACCAAGGGGCCTGGCGGCTACACCTTC.

A few counts support this clonotype. The V call is TRBV24-1, the J call TRBJ2-2, with 7 bases fitting TRBD2. V was pared by 4 bases and J by 7 bases, with 5 bases of the junction left unmatched. The CDR3 is 14 amino acids. Germline-derived CDR1 and CDR2 are KGHDR and SFDVKD. CDR3 sequence: CATSEDVAGGELFF. The CDR3 nucleotides are TGTGCCACCAGTGAAGACGTAGCGGGCGGGGAGCTGTTTTTT.

The chain has TRBV20-1 and TRBJ2-5, with 12 nucleotides matching TRBD2. The CDR3 has 15 amino acids. The ends lost 2 bases at V and 4 bases at J; junction bases unmatched: 5. Germline loops: CDR1 DFQATT, CDR2 SNEGSKA (reference sequence). Here the CDR3 reads CSARYGGLAGETQYF. The DNA for the CDR3 is TGCAGTGCTAGATACGGGGGACTAGCGGGAGAGACCCAGTACTTC.

This clonotype was picked up a small number of times. The chain combines TRBV12-3 or TRBV12-4 with TRBJ2-5; 9 bases are a match to TRBD1. Germline trimming cut 7 bases from V and 5 bases from J; bases unmatched to any gene: 11. The CDR3 runs to 15 residues. CDR3 sequence reads: CASNIGGQGGETQYF. In nucleotides, the CDR3 is TGTGCCAGCAATATTGGGGGACAGGGAGGTGAGACCCAGTACTTC.

The sample holds a few counts of this clonotype. The chain is built from TRBV3-1 and TRBJ2-1, with D perhaps TRBD2 (6 bases). The ends were cut back, 0 bases at V and 6 bases at J, with 9 bases in the middle. The CDR3 spans 14 residues. CDR1 LGHDT and CDR2 YNNKEL come from the germline V gene (reference sequence). Here the CDR3 DNA reads TGTGCCAGCAGCCAAGAGGAGGGAAGCAATGAGCAGTTCTTC. This codes for CASSQEEGSNEQFF.

CDR3 residues: CSADPLGQGTYEQYV. In DNA, the CDR3 is TGCAGTGCAGATCCCTTGGGACAGGGGACGTACGAGCAGTACGTC. The chain carries TRBV20-1 and TRBJ2-7, with 10 bases fitting TRBD1. Germline assignment: CDR1 DFQATT and CDR2 SNEGSKA (reference sequence). The V gene end was trimmed by 6 bases and the J gene end by 4 bases; junction bases not matched to a gene: 12. This CDR3 contains 15 residues.